These 7 T cell receptor beta chains were all obtained from the same sample, sequenced in a study of T cell repertoires in cytomegalovirus infection (dated by TCRdb to about 2019). Sequencing instrument: Illumina HiSeq 1500. TCRdb applied fastp at Q25 and MiXCR to the public reads, then kept only in-frame beta chains. Every entry covers one CDR3 protein and lists the most common genes and DNA from its rows. This sample gives 150,000 to 200,000 distinct CDR3 sequences in total; approximately 14% of them show up just once. The ten largest account for 27% of the sample. What was sequenced was PBMCs. The receptor set was obtained from a human donor in good health (CMV status not recorded). Some clones in this sample may be carry-over from other donors' samples.

J is TRBJ1-1 and V is TRBV6-1; D gene ambiguous. Trimming removed 10 bases from V and 4 bases from J, with 16 bases in between. Germline loops: CDR1 MNHNS, CDR2 SASEGT. CDR3 length equals 13 residues. The CDR3 spells CATQVGLGTEAFF. The CDR3 DNA reads as TGTGCCACCCAGGTCGGGTTGGGCACTGAAGCTTTCTTT.

The gene calls are TRBV7-3 and TRBJ2-3; no clear D. The V gene lost 2 bases and the J gene lost 5 bases, with 5 bases spanning the gap. Looked up from germline, CDR1 is SGHTA and CDR2 is FQGTGA. CDR3 length equals 12 residues. CDR3 bases: TGTGCCAGCAGCTTAGGGGAAGATACGCAGTATTTT. This encodes CASSLGEDTQYF.

The chain combines TRBV2 with TRBJ2-1, with TRBD1 identical over 9 bases. Germline-derived CDR1 and CDR2 are SNHLY and FYNNEI. This CDR3 spans 14 amino acids. V trimming: 8 bases; J trimming: 2 bases; junction bases outside the gene matches: 4. CDR3 nucleotides: TGTGCCAGCGCAACAGGGGGCGCCTACAATGAGCAGTTCTTC. This sequence encodes CASATGGAYNEQFF. The variable domain in full, with the rest retrieved from reference TRBV2 and TRBJ2-1, is EPEVTQTPSHQVTQMGQEVILRCVPISNHLYFYWYRQILGQKVEFLVSFYNNEISEKSEIFDDQFSVERPDGSNFTLKIRSTKLEDSAMYFCASATGGAYNEQFFGPGTRLTVL.

This clonotype was counted between two and nine times. The chain recombines TRBV28 with TRBJ2-1, with D possibly matching TRBD2 (5 bases). This CDR3 contains 14 residues. From germline, CDR1 is MDHEN and CDR2 SYDVKM. The germline V and J ends were trimmed by 7 bases and 2 bases, with 12 bases remaining between them. DNA for the CDR3: TGTGCCAGCATTTCAGGACTGGCCTACAATGAGCAGTTCTTC. It yields the protein CASISGLAYNEQFF. The variable domain in full, completed from reference TRBV28 and TRBJ2-1, reads DVKVTQSSRYLVKRTGEKVFLECVQDMDHENMFWYRQDPGLGLRLIYFSYDVKMKEKGDIPEGYSVSREKKERFSLILESASTNQTSMYLCASISGLAYNEQFFGPGTRLTVL.

This clonotype was observed many times. The V and J genes are TRBV7-2 and TRBJ1-1; 9 bases match TRBD1. The germline V gene encodes CDR1 SGHTA and CDR2 FQGNSA. The CDR3 has 14 amino acids. V dropped 5 bases and J dropped 5; count of bases not matched to a gene: 6. The CDR3 coding sequence is TGTGCCAGCAGCCAACAGGGGGCAGGAACTGAAGCTTTCTTT. This codes for CASSQQGAGTEAFF. Drawing the rest from reference TRBV7-2 and TRBJ1-1, the complete variable domain is GAGVSQSPSNKVTEKGKDVELRCDPISGHTALYWYRQSLGQGLEFLIYFQGNSAPDKSGLPSDRFSAERTGGSVSTLTIQRTQQEDSAVYLCASSQQGAGTEAFFGQGTRLTVV.

The gene calls are TRBV6-5 and TRBJ1-1; D is unclear. Looked up from germline, CDR1 is MNHEY and CDR2 is SVGAGI. CDR3 length equals 11 residues. Between the trimmed V and J ends, which lost 7 bases and 2 bases, there was a span of 5 bases. In DNA, the CDR3 is TGTGCCAGCACCAGAAACACTGAAGCTTTCTTT. This sequence encodes CASTRNTEAFF.

This clonotype was recorded at least ten times. This chain uses TRBV19 with TRBJ1-1; D remains ambiguous. Germline loops: CDR1 LNHDA, CDR2 SQIVND (reference sequence). The CDR3 runs 15 residues. Deletions cut 2 bases from V and 0 bases from J, with 10 bases between. The CDR3 sequence: CASSIILRMNTEAFF. The DNA of the CDR3 is TGTGCCAGTAGTATAATCCTTCGGATGAACACTGAAGCTTTCTTT.